What follows are 27 T cell receptor beta chains derived from one specimen sequenced in a study of CD8 T cells in ankylosing spondylitis. Their target antigens are unknown. The study's findings and limits: For ankylosing spondylitis blood, a TCR beta motif of about 8 highly homologous variants appeared characteristic.

TCRdb fed the 5' RACE reads into MiXCR, producing one record per CDR3 protein. The data contain around 140,000 distinct CDR3 sequences, about 15% of them singletons. Sequencing was performed on blood, either unsorted or a sorted T cell fraction (not recorded which). All receptors come from a male donor with ankylosing spondylitis.

This chain connects TRBV5-5 to TRBJ1-2; D remains unclear. Germline V CDR1 and CDR2: SGHKS, YYEKEE (reference sequence). The germline V and J ends were trimmed by 4 bases and 2 bases, with 12 bases remaining between them. The CDR3 totals 14 residues. CDR3 sequence: CASSLRRGNYGYTF. The CDR3 region has the DNA TGTGCCAGCAGCCTGAGGCGGGGAAACTATGGCTACACCTTC.

This clonotype was counted once. The chain employs TRBV6-1 and TRBJ2-3; TRBD2 aligns across 14 bases. Trimming removed 6 bases from V and 3 bases from J; junction bases left unmatched: 2. Germline loops: CDR1 MNHNS, CDR2 SASEGT. The CDR3 runs 15 residues. DNA of the CDR3: TGTGCCAGCAGGGGACTAGCGGGAGTGACAGATACGCAGTATTTT. It yields the protein CASRGLAGVTDTQYF.

The rearrangement links TRBV9 to TRBJ2-2, with D maybe TRBD1 (6 bases). Looked up from germline, CDR1 is SGDLS and CDR2 is YYNGEE. Trimming left V 9 bases short and J 0 bases short, with 15 bases between. The CDR3 covers 15 residues. The CDR3 DNA follows: TGTGCCACCAGGAAGACAGGTGCGAACACCGGGGAGCTGTTTTTT. This codes for CATRKTGANTGELFF.

This clonotype has just a few counts. The chain links TRBV4-2 to TRBJ2-1; 9 positions agree with TRBD2. CDR1 and CDR2 (germline): LGHNA, YNFKEQ. The CDR3 extends over 16 amino acids. The junction had 5 bases not matched to a gene; V was cut back by 3 bases and J by 2 bases. The CDR3 here is CASSQGLAIPYNEQFF. The CDR3 nucleotides are TGTGCCAGCAGCCAGGGACTAGCAATCCCCTACAATGAGCAGTTCTTC.

This clonotype was seen repeatedly, ten times or more. V usage is TRBV7-8 and J usage is TRBJ2-2, with 9 bases aligning to TRBD1. This CDR3 has 16 amino acids. The germline CDR1 and CDR2 sequences are SGHVS and FQNEAQ. The ends lost 5 bases at V and 7 bases at J; junction bases unmatched: 11. This CDR3 reads CASSGHHRGQGGELFF. The CDR3 bases are TGTGCCAGCAGCGGCCATCACAGGGGGCAAGGCGGGGAGCTGTTTTTT.

This clonotype has more than one count but fewer than ten. The rearrangement joins TRBV12-3 or TRBV12-4 to TRBJ2-1; D not resolved. The CDR3 loop spans 11 amino acids. The V and J ends lost 4 bases and 8 bases respectively, with 6 bases between them. The CDR3 DNA reads TGTGCCAGCAGTTCTCTGGATGAGCAGTTCTTC. Translated: CASSSLDEQFF.

There are many counts of this clonotype. The chain carries TRBV4-3 and TRBJ2-7; a possible D gene is TRBD1 (5 bases). The V gene lost 0 bases and the J gene lost 3 bases, with 9 bases spanning the gap. Germline V gene data show CDR1 as LGHNA and CDR2 as YSLEER. This CDR3 has 14 residues. CDR3 region: CASSQESRVYEQYF. The CDR3 DNA is TGCGCCAGCAGCCAAGAAAGCAGGGTCTACGAGCAGTACTTC.

A few counts support this clonotype. The V gene is TRBV5-1, the J gene TRBJ1-1; the D is unclear. The germline CDR1 and CDR2 sequences are SGHRS and YFSETQ. This CDR3 region has 13 residues. Trimming removed 4 bases from V and 6 bases from J, with 13 bases in between. The CDR3 bases are TGCGCCAGCAGCCCCCTGGAGCTCCCTGAAGCTTTCTTT. Its protein is CASSPLELPEAFF. The entire variable domain, with the rest obtained from reference TRBV5-1 and TRBJ1-1, is as follows: KAGVTQTPRYLIKTRGQQVTLSCSPISGHRSVSWYQQTPGQGLQFLFEYFSETQRNKGNFPGRFSGRQFSNSRSEMNVSTLELGDSALYLCASSPLELPEAFFGQGTRLTVV.

The V and J genes are TRBV29-1 and TRBJ2-1; D not resolved. The V and J ends lost 5 bases and 0 bases respectively, with 11 bases between them. The germline CDR1 and CDR2 sequences are SQVTM and ANQGSEA. The CDR3 length is 14 residues. The CDR3 region has the DNA TGCAGCGTTTTAGGGAAAAGCTCCTACAATGAGCAGTTCTTC. Translating it yields CSVLGKSSYNEQFF.

The CDR3 DNA reads TGCAGCGTCCTCAGGGTCGGGTACAATGAGCAGTTCTTC. It is translated as CSVLRVGYNEQFF. J is TRBJ2-1 and V is TRBV29-1; possible D gene TRBD1, 5 bases. The CDR3 runs 13 residues. Trimming left V 6 bases short and J 4 bases short, with 13 bases between. Germline CDR1 SQVTM, CDR2 ANQGSEA.

The genes are TRBV9 and TRBJ2-1; possibly TRBD2 for D (6 bases). Trimming removed 3 bases at V and 7 bases at J, with 17 bases between. Per the germline V gene, CDR1 is SGDLS and CDR2 is YYNGEE. CDR3 length equals 15 residues. The CDR3 nucleotides read TGTGCCAGCAGCGCCGGGACCAGCAGCGGGAATGAGCAGTTCTTC. It translates to CASSAGTSSGNEQFF.

The chain has TRBV12-3 or TRBV12-4 and TRBJ1-1; D is ambiguous. Trimming stripped 5 bases from V and 4 bases from J, with 11 bases between. CDR3 size: 13 residues. CDR3 sequence reads: CASSPGRTTEAFF. The CDR3, as DNA: TGTGCCAGCAGTCCAGGACGGACCACTGAAGCTTTCTTT.

J is TRBJ2-1 and V is TRBV2; D call uncertain. The CDR3 extends over 11 amino acids. V was trimmed by 5 bases and J by 11 bases, leaving 10 bases between them. Germline CDR1 reads SNHLY; CDR2 reads FYNNEI. The CDR3 protein is CASSNHSQQFF. The CDR3 DNA reads TGTGCCAGCAGTAACCACTCGCAGCAGTTCTTC.

This clonotype occurred a few times. J is TRBJ1-1 and V is TRBV2; no definite D call. The V end was cut by 11 bases, the J end by 0 bases, with 13 bases between. Germline V CDR1 and CDR2: SNHLY, FYNNEI. The CDR3 covers 13 residues. DNA of the CDR3: TGTGCCCTCTCCGGGAAGGTGAACACTGAAGCTTTCTTT. Residues: CALSGKVNTEAFF.

This clonotype was seen only once. This chain connects TRBV19 to TRBJ1-1; D perhaps matches TRBD1 (6 bases). The CDR3 extends over 13 amino acids. V was cut by 0 bases and J by 6 bases, with 8 bases left in between. CDR1 is LNHDA, CDR2 SQIVND, per germline (reference sequence). CDR3 loop: CASSIENRAEAFF. The DNA of the CDR3 is TGTGCCAGTAGTATAGAGAACAGGGCTGAAGCTTTCTTT.

This clonotype has more than one count but fewer than ten. V usage is TRBV4-1 and J usage is TRBJ2-1; 11 bases line up with TRBD2. The CDR3 consists of 16 residues. V lost 4 bases and J lost 1; bases outside the gene matches: 3. Germline-derived CDR1 and CDR2 are MGHRA and YSYEKL. CDR3 loop: CASSPSSGRSYNEQFF. The CDR3 DNA is TGCGCCAGCAGCCCCTCTAGCGGGAGGTCCTACAATGAGCAGTTCTTC.

The rearrangement uses TRBV29-1 and TRBJ1-2, with 9 positions matching TRBD1. CDR3 length equals 13 residues. Trimming took 5 bases from V and 6 from J; bases not matched to a gene: 7. In germline, CDR1 is SQVTM, CDR2 ANQGSEA. The CDR3 bases are TGCAGCGTTCCGGACAGGGGCAATAATGGCTACACCTTC. Translation gives CSVPDRGNNGYTF.

The genes are TRBV7-1 and TRBJ2-2, with D perhaps matching TRBD1 (6 bases). TRBV7-1 is an ORF; its function is uncertain. This CDR3 is built from 22 residues. The V and J ends lost 2 bases and 0 bases respectively, with 28 bases between them. For the CDR3, the DNA is TGTGCCAGCAGCTCAACCGGTTTGGGGGACACCGCCAGTCCGGCGAACACCGGGGAGCTGTTTTTT. As protein: CASSSTGLGDTASPANTGELFF.

This sequence joins TRBV7-3 and TRBJ1-2; D not certain. The CDR3 runs 17 residues. V was shortened by 5 bases and J by 3 bases, with 22 bases between the two germline ends. Germline CDR1 reads SGHTA; CDR2 reads FQGTGA. The CDR3 reads CASSPSSRESSYYGYTF. The CDR3 nucleotides are TGTGCCAGCAGCCCCTCCTCGAGAGAGAGCTCCTACTATGGCTACACCTTC.

The chain employs TRBV2 and TRBJ2-1, with 13 bases lining up with TRBD2. The ends lost 5 bases at V and 9 bases at J; junction bases unmatched: 16. CDR3 size: 18 residues. Looked up from germline, CDR1 is SNHLY and CDR2 is FYNNEI. The CDR3 region is CASSYPGLAGDGIGEQFF. The CDR3 coding sequence is TGTGCCAGCAGTTACCCCGGACTAGCGGGAGATGGTATCGGTGAGCAGTTCTTC.

The chain has TRBV27 and TRBJ2-7, with a possible D match to TRBD1 (6 bases). The CDR3 contains 13 residues. Germline values: CDR1 MNHEY, CDR2 SMNVEV (reference sequence). V lost 6 bases and J 2 bases, leaving 11 bases between the germline ends. DNA of the CDR3: TGTGCCAGCAGCCAAGGGACACCCTACGAGCAGTACTTC. Amino acid sequence: CASSQGTPYEQYF.

The genes are TRBV10-1 and TRBJ2-3; 8 positions agree with TRBD1. Germline-derived CDR1 and CDR2 are WNHNN and SYGVQD (reference sequence). V shed 11 bases, J shed 5 bases, and the junction held 12 bases outside the gene matches. The CDR3 has 14 residues. The CDR3 spells CAGTTGALGDTQYF. CDR3 nucleotides: TGCGCCGGAACGACAGGGGCCTTGGGAGATACGCAGTATTTT.

This clonotype was seen ten or more times. This chain uses TRBV20-1 with TRBJ2-7; no clear D. CDR1 DFQATT and CDR2 SNEGSKA come from the germline V gene (reference sequence). The CDR3 is 13 amino acids. Trimming stripped 3 bases from V and 5 bases from J, with 14 bases between. The CDR3: CSASPSIPNEQYF. CDR3 nucleotides: TGCAGTGCTAGTCCCTCCATACCGAACGAGCAGTACTTC.

The chain has TRBV7-3 and TRBJ2-7; TRBD2 agrees at 8 bases. V dropped 5 bases and J dropped 4; count of bases not matched to a gene: 10. The CDR3 contains 15 residues. Germline V gene sequence: CDR1 SGHTA, CDR2 FQGTGA. This CDR3 is CASSPAGGGLYEQYF. The CDR3 nucleotides read TGTGCCAGCAGCCCCGCGGGAGGAGGGTTGTACGAGCAGTACTTC. The full variable domain, in which reference TRBV7-3 and TRBJ2-7 provide the parts outside the CDR3, is GAGVSQTPSNKVTEKGKYVELRCDPISGHTALYWYRQSLGQGPEFLIYFQGTGAADDSGLPNDRFFAVRPEGSVSTLKIQRTERGDSAVYLCASSPAGGGLYEQYFGPGTRLTVT.

The chain employs TRBV29-1 and TRBJ2-7, with 8 bases that match TRBD2. CDR1 SQVTM and CDR2 ANQGSEA come from the germline V gene. The CDR3 is made up of 13 amino acids. The trim removed 6 bases at V and 2 bases at J, leaving 6 bases unmatched. CDR3 residues: CSVTSAAAYEQYF. CDR3 nucleotide sequence: TGCAGCGTGACTAGCGCCGCAGCCTACGAGCAGTACTTC.

This clonotype was seen many times. J is TRBJ2-7 and V is TRBV5-1, with D possibly matching TRBD1 (6 bases). Per germline, CDR1 SGHRS and CDR2 YFSETQ. V was cut by 7 bases and J by 3 bases, with 17 bases left in between. The CDR3 runs 14 residues. The DNA for the CDR3 is TGCGCCAGCCGAGTACAGGGTACATACTACGAGCAGTACTTC. Its translation: CASRVQGTYYEQYF.

The chain joins TRBV6-1 to TRBJ2-7; 11 nucleotides agree with TRBD1. The CDR3 spans 14 residues. Trimming removed 6 bases from V and 5 bases from J; junction bases left unmatched: 6. Germline V gene lookup returns CDR1 MNHNS and CDR2 SASEGT. DNA for the CDR3: TGTGCCAGCAGCCCGGGACAGGGGGACCACGAGCAGTACTTC. This encodes CASSPGQGDHEQYF.